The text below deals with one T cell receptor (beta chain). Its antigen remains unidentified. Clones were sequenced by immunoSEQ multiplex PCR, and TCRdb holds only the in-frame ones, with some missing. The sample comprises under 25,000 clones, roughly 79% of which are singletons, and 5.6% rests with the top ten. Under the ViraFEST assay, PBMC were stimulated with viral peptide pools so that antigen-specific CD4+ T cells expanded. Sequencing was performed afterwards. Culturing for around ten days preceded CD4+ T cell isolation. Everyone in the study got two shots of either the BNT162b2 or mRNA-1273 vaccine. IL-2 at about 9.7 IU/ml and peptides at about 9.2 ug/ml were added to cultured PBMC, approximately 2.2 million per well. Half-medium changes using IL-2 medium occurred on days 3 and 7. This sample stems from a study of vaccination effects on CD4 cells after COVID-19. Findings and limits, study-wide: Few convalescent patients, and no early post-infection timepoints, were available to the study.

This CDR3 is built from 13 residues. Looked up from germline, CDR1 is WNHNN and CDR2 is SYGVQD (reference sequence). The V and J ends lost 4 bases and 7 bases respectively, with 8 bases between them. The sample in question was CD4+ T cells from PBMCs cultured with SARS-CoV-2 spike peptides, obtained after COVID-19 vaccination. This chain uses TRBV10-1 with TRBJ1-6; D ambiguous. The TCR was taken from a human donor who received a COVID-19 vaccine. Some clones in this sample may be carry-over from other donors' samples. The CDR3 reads CASSGSLNSPLHF. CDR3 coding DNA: TGCGCCAGCAGTGGATCCCTCAATTCACCCCTCCACTTT.